This TCR beta chain was captured by sequencing in a study of shared clonotypes between healthy human individuals. CDR1 and CDR2 from the germline V gene are DFQATT and SNEGSKA (reference sequence). With 1 base removed from V and 6 bases from J, the gap between germline ends came to 7 bases. The length of the CDR3 is 11 residues. Running of the assay took place at deep level. With ten immunoSEQ deep assay plates, unsorted PBMC DNA underwent sequencing. Sequencing was performed with immunoSEQ multiplex PCR; in TCRdb, only in-frame clones are kept and a portion is missing. The sample comprises roughly 450,000 clones, approximately 79% of which are singletons, and 10% to 15% rests with the top ten.

This chain links TRBV20-1 with TRBJ2-7; no reliable D call. Material for sequencing was PBMCs. The TCR was taken from a woman between 35 and 50 years old in good health. Some clones in this sample may be carry-over from other donors' samples. The CDR3 here is CSARVGSEQYF. CDR3 coding DNA: TGCAGTGCTAGAGTAGGGTCCGAGCAGTACTTC.